This record covers a single T cell receptor (beta chain). This sample is drawn from a study of control samples from healthy donors and cancer patients. This table comes from immunoSEQ multiplex PCR, and its TCRdb copy is limited to in-frame clones, with some not included. The repertoire holds 85,000 to 95,000 clones, with 88% as singletons. This CDR3 has 15 residues. In germline, CDR1 is SGHTA, CDR2 FQGNSA. V was clipped by 2 bases and J by 3 bases, with 11 bases between them. Sequencing was done on a sample of blood. This clonotype was sampled from a woman in her 70s in good health. This rearrangement joins TRBV7-2 to TRBJ1-5; perhaps TRBD1 as D (5 bases). The CDR3 DNA reads TGTGCCAGCAGCTTAAAGGGACTGGACAATCAGCCCCAGCATTTT. This sequence encodes CASSLKGLDNQPQHF.